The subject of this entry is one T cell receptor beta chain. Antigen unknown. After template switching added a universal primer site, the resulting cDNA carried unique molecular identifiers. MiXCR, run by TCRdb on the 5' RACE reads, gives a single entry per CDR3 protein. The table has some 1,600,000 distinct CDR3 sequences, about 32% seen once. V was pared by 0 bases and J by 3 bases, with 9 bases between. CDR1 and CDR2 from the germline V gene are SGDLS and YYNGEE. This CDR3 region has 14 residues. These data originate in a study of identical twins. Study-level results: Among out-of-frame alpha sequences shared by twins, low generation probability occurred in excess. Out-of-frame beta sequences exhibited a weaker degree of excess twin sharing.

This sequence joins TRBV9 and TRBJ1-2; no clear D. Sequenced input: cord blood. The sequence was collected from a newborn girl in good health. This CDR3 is CASSVDGRHYGYTF. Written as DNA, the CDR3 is TGTGCCAGCAGCGTAGATGGCCGACACTATGGCTACACCTTC.